A selection of T cell receptor beta chains follows, all from one sample in a study of T cells in Graves' hyperthyroidism and ophthalmopathy. TCRdb reprocessed the multiplex PCR reads via MiXCR and lists one record per CDR3 protein. The sample contains nearly 600,000 distinct CDR3 sequences, approximately 15% of which appear only once. Sequencing was performed on blood. The receptors stem from a woman aged 18-35 years with Graves' ophthalmopathy. CDR3s include the opening cysteine and the closing phenylalanine or tryptophan. The D gene is left open where the match is weak. Where a row states a size, it is once, few, many or the class of an expanded clone; other rows omit it.

clone_size d_call cdr3_length j_call v_call cdr3_aa cdr3_nt
. . 15 TRBJ2-7 TRBV4-3 CASSQDSSSPYEQYF TGCGCCAGCAGCCAAGATAGCAGTTCTCCTTACGAGCAGTACTTC
. . 17 TRBJ2-3 TRBV2 CASSQDPGTPSTDTQYF TGCGCCAGCAGCCAAGACCCCGGGACTCCTAGCACAGATACGCAGTATTTT
many . 15 TRBJ1-1 TRBV7-6 CASSLFQGSDTEAFF TGTGCCAGCAGCTTATTCCAAGGTTCGGACACTGAAGCTTTCTTT
. TRBD2 12 TRBJ2-5 TRBV6-1 CAIQGSGRPQYF TGTGCCATCCAAGGGAGCGGGAGGCCCCAGTACTTC
. TRBD2 16 TRBJ2-1 TRBV29-1 CSVGLAGTLAANEQFF TGCAGCGTTGGCCTAGCGGGAACCCTAGCTGCCAATGAGCAGTTCTTC
many . 16 TRBJ2-7 TRBV6-1 CASSGHRTASSYEQYF TGTGCCAGCAGTGGGCACCGGACCGCTAGCTCCTACGAGCAGTACTTC
. . 15 TRBJ1-3 TRBV4-3 CASRPGPGAGNTIYF TGCGCCAGCAGACCGGGCCCGGGGGCTGGAAACACCATATATTTT
many . 13 TRBJ1-1 TRBV11-3 CASTQTVNTEAFF TGTGCCAGCACCCAGACAGTGAACACTGAAGCTTTCTTT
few . 17 TRBJ2-5 TRBV4-1 CASSSVAGPNPRETQYF TGCGCCAGCAGCTCCGTTGCGGGGCCGAATCCAAGAGAGACCCAGTACTTC
many . 11 TRBJ1-1 TRBV6-1 CASTSHTEAFF TGTGCCAGCACCTCCCACACTGAAGCTTTCTTT
many . 13 TRBJ2-2 TRBV7-3 CASSLQERGELFF TGTGCCAGCAGCCTACAGGAGAGGGGGGAGCTGTTTTTT
few TRBD1 15 TRBJ2-7 TRBV4-3 CASSQRTGELYEQYF TGCGCCAGCAGCCAACGGACAGGGGAGTTGTACGAGCAGTACTTC
many TRBD1 18 TRBJ1-6 TRBV27 CASSFVNSGTGTNSPLHF TGTGCCAGCAGTTTCGTGAATTCGGGGACAGGGACCAATTCACCCCTCCACTTT
. . 15 TRBJ2-7 TRBV28 CASSPRGGGTYERYF TGTGCCAGCAGCCCCCGGGGAGGGGGGACCTACGAGCGGTACTTC
once . 13 TRBJ1-2 TRBV7-9 CASSLVQYYGYTF TGTGCCAGCAGCTTAGTCCAGTACTATGGCTACACCTTC
few TRBD2 16 TRBJ2-1 TRBV9 CASSVGGGSGLHEQFF TGTGCCAGCAGCGTAGGGGGCGGGAGTGGTCTCCATGAGCAGTTCTTC
many TRBD2 17 TRBJ2-3 TRBV7-2 CASSPEPSGWGTDTQYF TGTGCCAGCAGTCCAGAACCTAGCGGGTGGGGCACAGATACGCAGTATTTT
. . 15 TRBJ2-2 TRBV19 CASRERFGFTGELFF TGTGCCAGTAGGGAGAGATTCGGCTTTACCGGGGAGCTGTTTTTT
. TRBD1 16 TRBJ1-5 TRBV28 CASSIPGTGGNQPQHF TGTGCCAGCAGTATACCCGGGACAGGGGGCAATCAGCCCCAGCATTTT
. . 16 TRBJ2-1 TRBV7-8 CASSLRGGPPYNEQFF TGTGCCAGCAGCTTAAGGGGGGGGCCCCCTTACAATGAGCAGTTCTTC
many TRBD2 18 TRBJ2-7 TRBV7-2 CASSLAPWTSGIAYEQYF TGTGCCAGCAGCTTAGCGCCCTGGACTAGCGGGATAGCGTACGAGCAGTACTTC
many . 13 TRBJ1-2 TRBV28 CASSLGGLLGYTF TGTGCCAGCAGTTTAGGGGGCCTCCTAGGCTACACCTTC
. . 15 TRBJ2-3 TRBV3-1 CASSQVRSSTDTQYF TGTGCCAGCAGCCAAGTTCGCTCTAGCACAGATACGCAGTATTTT
many . 15 TRBJ2-1 TRBV6-2/TRBV6-3 CASSSVGLRGGEQFF TGTGCCAGCAGTTCTGTGGGACTCAGGGGTGGTGAGCAGTTCTTC
few TRBD2 20 TRBJ2-7 TRBV4-1 CASSQLRGTSGRARLDEQYF TGCGCCAGCAGCCAACTCCGGGGGACTAGCGGGAGGGCCCGACTGGACGAGCAGTACTTC
many TRBD2 15 TRBJ2-5 TRBV28 CASSSLAGVEETQYF TGTGCCAGCAGTTCACTAGCGGGAGTCGAGGAGACCCAGTACTTC
many . 16 TRBJ1-2 TRBV6-1 CASSGPDGRSNYGYTF TGTGCCAGCAGTGGCCCGGACGGAAGATCTAACTATGGCTACACCTTC
few TRBD2 15 TRBJ2-2 TRBV7-9 CATYTRLAGTGELFF TGTGCCACATATACTCGACTAGCCGGGACCGGGGAGCTGTTTTTT
. TRBD2 17 TRBJ2-3 TRBV15 CATAIRRTSSGTDTQYF TGTGCCACGGCGATCCGCCGGACTAGCTCGGGCACAGATACGCAGTATTTT
. . 18 TRBJ2-1 TRBV6-1 CASSPLARGGPGANEQLF TGTGCCAGCAGTCCGCTAGCCCGGGGAGGCCCCGGTGCGAATGAGCAGCTCTTC
many TRBD2 19 TRBJ2-1 TRBV30 CAWSRTGLAITSSYNEQFF TGTGCCTGGAGCCGGACGGGACTAGCGATTACCAGCTCCTACAATGAGCAGTTCTTC
few TRBD1 15 TRBJ1-1 TRBV12-3/TRBV12-4 CASSGQGVVGTEAFF TGTGCCAGCTCCGGACAGGGGGTAGTCGGCACTGAAGCTTTCTTT
many TRBD1 15 TRBJ1-1 TRBV6-1 CASRNDPGQGTEAFF TGTGCCAGCAGGAATGATCCGGGACAGGGGACTGAAGCTTTCTTT
many TRBD2 21 TRBJ2-3 TRBV7-2 CASSTHETSGRPNEITDTQYF TGTGCCAGCAGCACGCACGAGACTAGCGGGAGGCCCAATGAAATCACAGATACGCAGTATTTT
. . 16 TRBJ1-6 TRBV4-1 CASSPPGGGPYSPLHF TGCGCCAGCAGCCCCCCGGGGGGGGGTCCCTATTCACCCCTCCACTTT
few . 18 TRBJ2-7 TRBV7-9 CASSSKTGIPAISYEQYF TGTGCCAGCAGCTCTAAGACAGGAATCCCCGCGATTTCCTACGAGCAGTACTTC
many . 15 TRBJ2-5 TRBV27 CASSFRPWYQETQYF TGTGCCAGCAGTTTTCGACCCTGGTACCAAGAGACCCAGTACTTC
many TRBD1 13 TRBJ1-2 TRBV27 CASGTTGGDGYTF TGTGCCAGCGGAACAACAGGGGGCGATGGCTACACCTTC
. . 15 TRBJ1-1 TRBV20-1 CSARGERSMNTEAFF TGCAGTGCTAGAGGGGAACGAAGTATGAACACTGAAGCTTTCTTT
many . 16 TRBJ2-4 TRBV11-2 CASSSRSAIAKNIQYF TGTGCCAGCAGCTCCCGTTCGGCCATAGCCAAAAACATTCAGTACTTC
many TRBD2 19 TRBJ2-3 TRBV7-9 CASSLRKTGGPRRADTQYF TGTGCCAGCAGCTTACGTAAAACGGGAGGGCCGCGCCGCGCAGATACGCAGTATTTT